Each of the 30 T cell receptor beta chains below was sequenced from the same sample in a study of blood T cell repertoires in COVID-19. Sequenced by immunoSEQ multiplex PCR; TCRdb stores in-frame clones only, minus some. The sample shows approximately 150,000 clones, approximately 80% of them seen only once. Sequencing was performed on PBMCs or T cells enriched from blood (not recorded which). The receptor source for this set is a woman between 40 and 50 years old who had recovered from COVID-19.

CDR3 sequence (DNA): TGTGCCAGTAGTGGCGGGTTAGCGAACCAAGAGACCCAGTACTTC. It is translated as CASSGGLANQETQYF. The rearrangement joins TRBV19 to TRBJ2-5; tentative D call: TRBD2 (5 bases). The CDR3 is 15 residues long. Trimming shortened V by 5 bases and J by 0 bases, and 13 bases separated the two germline ends. Germline loops: CDR1 LNHDA, CDR2 SQIVND (reference sequence).

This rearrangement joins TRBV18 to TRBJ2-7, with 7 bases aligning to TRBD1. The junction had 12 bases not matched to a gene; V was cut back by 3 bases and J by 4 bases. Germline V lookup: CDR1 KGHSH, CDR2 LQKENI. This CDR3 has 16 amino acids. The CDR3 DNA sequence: TGTGCCAGCTCACCGCCCATCGGACAGGCTATTTACGAGCAGTACTTC. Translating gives CASSPPIGQAIYEQYF.

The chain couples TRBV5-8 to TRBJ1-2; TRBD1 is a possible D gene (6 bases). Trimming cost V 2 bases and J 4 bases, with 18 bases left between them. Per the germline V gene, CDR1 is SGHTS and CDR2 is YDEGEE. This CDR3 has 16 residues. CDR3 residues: CASSLYREKGPYGYTF. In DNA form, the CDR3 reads TGTGCCAGCAGCTTATACAGGGAGAAGGGTCCCTATGGCTACACCTTC.

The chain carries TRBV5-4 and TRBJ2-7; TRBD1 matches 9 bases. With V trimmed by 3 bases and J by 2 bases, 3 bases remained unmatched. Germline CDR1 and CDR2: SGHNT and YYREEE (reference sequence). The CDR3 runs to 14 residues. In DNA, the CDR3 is TGTGCCAGCAGCTCGGGACAGGGTGCCTACGAGCAGTACTTC. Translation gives CASSSGQGAYEQYF.

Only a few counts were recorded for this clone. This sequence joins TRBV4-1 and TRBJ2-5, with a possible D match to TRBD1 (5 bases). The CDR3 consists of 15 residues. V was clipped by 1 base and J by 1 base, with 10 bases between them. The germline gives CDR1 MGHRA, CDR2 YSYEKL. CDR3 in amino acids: CASSQGWTLQETQYF. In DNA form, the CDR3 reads TGCGCCAGCAGCCAAGGATGGACACTCCAAGAGACCCAGTACTTC.

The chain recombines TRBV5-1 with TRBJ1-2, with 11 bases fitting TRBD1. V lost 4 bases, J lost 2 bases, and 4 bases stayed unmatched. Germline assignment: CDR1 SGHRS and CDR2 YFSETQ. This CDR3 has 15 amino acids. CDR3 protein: CASSLGTGGNYGYTF. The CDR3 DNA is TGCGCCAGCAGCCTAGGGACAGGGGGGAACTATGGCTACACCTTC.

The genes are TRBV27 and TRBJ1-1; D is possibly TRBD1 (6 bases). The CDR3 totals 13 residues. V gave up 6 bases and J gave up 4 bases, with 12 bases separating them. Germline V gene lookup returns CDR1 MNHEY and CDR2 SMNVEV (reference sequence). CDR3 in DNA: TGTGCCAGCAGCTACAGGGATGGCACTGAAGCTTTCTTT. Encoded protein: CASSYRDGTEAFF.

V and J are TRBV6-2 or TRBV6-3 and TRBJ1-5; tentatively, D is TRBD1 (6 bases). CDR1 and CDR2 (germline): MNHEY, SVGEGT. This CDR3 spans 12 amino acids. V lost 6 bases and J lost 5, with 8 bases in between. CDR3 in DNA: TGTGCCAGCAGCCCAGGGGATCAGCCCCAGCATTTT. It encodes CASSPGDQPQHF.

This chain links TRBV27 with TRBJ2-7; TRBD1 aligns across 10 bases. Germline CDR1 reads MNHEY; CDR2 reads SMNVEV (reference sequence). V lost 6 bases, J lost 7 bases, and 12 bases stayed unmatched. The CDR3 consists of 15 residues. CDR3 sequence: CASSAPGQGIREQYF. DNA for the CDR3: TGTGCCAGCAGCGCTCCGGGACAGGGGATACGTGAGCAGTACTTC.

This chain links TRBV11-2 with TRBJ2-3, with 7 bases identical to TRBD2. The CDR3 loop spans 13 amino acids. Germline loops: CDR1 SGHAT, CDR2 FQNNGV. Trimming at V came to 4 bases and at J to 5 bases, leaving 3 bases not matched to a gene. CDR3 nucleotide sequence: TGTGCCAGCAGCTCCGGACTAGGAGATACGCAGTATTTT. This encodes CASSSGLGDTQYF.

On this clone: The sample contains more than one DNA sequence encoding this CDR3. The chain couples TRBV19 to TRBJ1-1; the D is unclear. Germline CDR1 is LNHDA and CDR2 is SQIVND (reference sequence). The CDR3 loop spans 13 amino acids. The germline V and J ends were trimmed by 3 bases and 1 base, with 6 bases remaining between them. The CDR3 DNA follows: TGTGCCAGTAGTATTCCGGGGAACACTGAAGCTTTCTTT. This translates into CASSIPGNTEAFF.

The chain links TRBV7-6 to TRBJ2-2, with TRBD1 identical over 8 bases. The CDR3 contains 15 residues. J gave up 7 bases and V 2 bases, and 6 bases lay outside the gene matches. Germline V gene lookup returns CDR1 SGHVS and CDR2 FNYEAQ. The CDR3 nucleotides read TGTGCCAGCAGCTTATCGGGACAGGCACACGGGGAGCTGTTTTTT. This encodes CASSLSGQAHGELFF.

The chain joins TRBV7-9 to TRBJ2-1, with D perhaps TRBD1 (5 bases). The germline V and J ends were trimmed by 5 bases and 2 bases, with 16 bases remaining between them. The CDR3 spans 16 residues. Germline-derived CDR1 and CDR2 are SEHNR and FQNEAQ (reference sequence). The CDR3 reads CASSPDQGRAYNEQFF. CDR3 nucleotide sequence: TGTGCCAGCAGCCCCGACCAGGGAAGGGCCTACAATGAGCAGTTCTTC. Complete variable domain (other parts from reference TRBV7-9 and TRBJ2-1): DTGVSQNPRHKITKRGQNVTFRCDPISEHNRLYWYRQTLGQGPEFLTYFQNEAQLEKSRLLSDRFSAERPKGSFSTLEIQRTEQGDSAMYLCASSPDQGRAYNEQFFGPGTRLTVL.

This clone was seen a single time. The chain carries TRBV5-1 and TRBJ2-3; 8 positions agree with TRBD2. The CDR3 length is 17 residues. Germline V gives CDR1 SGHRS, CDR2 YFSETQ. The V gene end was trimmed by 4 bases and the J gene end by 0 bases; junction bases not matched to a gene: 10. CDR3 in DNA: TGCGCCAGCAGCCAACGTCGGGAGGGGGTGAGCACAGATACGCAGTATTTT. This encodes CASSQRREGVSTDTQYF.

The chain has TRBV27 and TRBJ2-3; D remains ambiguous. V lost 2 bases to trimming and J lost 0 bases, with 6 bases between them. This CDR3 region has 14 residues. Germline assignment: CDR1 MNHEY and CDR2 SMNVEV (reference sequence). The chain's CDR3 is CASSLAQSTDTQYF. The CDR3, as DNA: TGTGCCAGCAGTTTAGCACAGAGCACAGATACGCAGTATTTT.

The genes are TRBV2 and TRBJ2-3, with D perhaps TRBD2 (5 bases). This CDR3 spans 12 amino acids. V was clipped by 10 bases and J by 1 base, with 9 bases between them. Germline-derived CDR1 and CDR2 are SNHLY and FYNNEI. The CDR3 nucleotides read TGTGCCAATGCGCGGGGCACAGATACGCAGTATTTT. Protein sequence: CANARGTDTQYF.

The CDR3 loop reads CASSLGQGRQETQYF. The CDR3 DNA follows: TGTGCCAGCAGCTTAGGGCAGGGGCGGCAAGAGACCCAGTACTTC. This chain connects TRBV7-6 to TRBJ2-5; possibly TRBD1 for D (6 bases). CDR3 size: 15 residues. Per the germline V gene, CDR1 is SGHVS and CDR2 is FNYEAQ. V dropped 1 base and J dropped 2 bases, with 11 bases sitting between them.

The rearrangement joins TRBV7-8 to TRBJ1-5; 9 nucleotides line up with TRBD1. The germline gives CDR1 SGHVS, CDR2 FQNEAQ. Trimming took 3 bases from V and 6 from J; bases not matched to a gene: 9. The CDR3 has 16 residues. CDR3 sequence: CASSFDRDRGGQPQHF. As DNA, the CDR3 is TGTGCCAGCAGCTTCGATCGAGACAGGGGGGGTCAGCCCCAGCATTTT. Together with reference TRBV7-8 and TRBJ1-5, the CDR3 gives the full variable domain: GAGVSQSPRYKVAKRGQDVALRCDPISGHVSLFWYQQALGQGPEFLTYFQNEAQLDKSGLPSDRFFAERPEGSVSTLKIQRTQQEDSAVYLCASSFDRDRGGQPQHFGDGTRLSIL.

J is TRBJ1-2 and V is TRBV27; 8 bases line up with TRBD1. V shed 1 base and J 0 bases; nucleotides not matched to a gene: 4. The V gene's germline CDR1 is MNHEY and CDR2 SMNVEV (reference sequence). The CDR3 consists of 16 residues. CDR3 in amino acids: CASSLLQGVTNYGYTF. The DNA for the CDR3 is TGTGCCAGCAGTTTATTACAGGGGGTGACTAACTATGGCTACACCTTC.

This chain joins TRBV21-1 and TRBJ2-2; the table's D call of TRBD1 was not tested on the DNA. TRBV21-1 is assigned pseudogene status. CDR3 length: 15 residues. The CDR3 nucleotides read TGTGCCAGCAGCAAAGAGCAGGTTCGCACCGGGGAGCTGTTTTTT. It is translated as CASSKEQVRTGELFF.

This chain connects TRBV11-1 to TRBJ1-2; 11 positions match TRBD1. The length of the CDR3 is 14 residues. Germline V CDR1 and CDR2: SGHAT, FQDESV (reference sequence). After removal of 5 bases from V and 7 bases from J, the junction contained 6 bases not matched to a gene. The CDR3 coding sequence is TGTGCCAGCAGCCCATCCGGGACAGGGGGTGGCTACACCTTC. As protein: CASSPSGTGGGYTF.

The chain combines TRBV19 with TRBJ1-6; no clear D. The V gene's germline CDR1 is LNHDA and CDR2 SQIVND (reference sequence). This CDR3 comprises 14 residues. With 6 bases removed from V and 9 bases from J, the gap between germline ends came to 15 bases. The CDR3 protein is CASRPGIAGSPLHF. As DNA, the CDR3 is TGTGCCAGTAGGCCGGGGATTGCTGGTTCACCCCTCCACTTT.

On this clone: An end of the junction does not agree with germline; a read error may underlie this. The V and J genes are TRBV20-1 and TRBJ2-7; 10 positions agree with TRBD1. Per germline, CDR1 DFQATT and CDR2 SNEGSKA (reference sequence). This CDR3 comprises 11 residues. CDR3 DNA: TGCAGTGCTCGCCTGGGACAGGGGAATTATTTC. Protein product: CSARLGQGNYF.

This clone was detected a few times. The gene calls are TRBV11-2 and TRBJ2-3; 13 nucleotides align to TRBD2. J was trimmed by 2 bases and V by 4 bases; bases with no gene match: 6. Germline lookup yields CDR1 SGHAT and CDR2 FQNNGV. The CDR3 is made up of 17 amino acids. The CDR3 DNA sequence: TGTGCCAGCAGCTCCCCGACTAGCGGGGGGATCACAGATACGCAGTATTTT. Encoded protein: CASSSPTSGGITDTQYF.

DNA for the CDR3: TGTGCCTGGAGTGTTGACAGGGTTGATGGCTACACCTTC. It is translated as CAWSVDRVDGYTF. The rearrangement joins TRBV30 to TRBJ1-2, with TRBD1 identical over 7 bases. Germline CDR1 GTSNPN, CDR2 SVGIG (reference sequence). Trimming cost V 0 bases and J 6 bases; bases outside gene matches: 4. CDR3 length equals 13 residues.

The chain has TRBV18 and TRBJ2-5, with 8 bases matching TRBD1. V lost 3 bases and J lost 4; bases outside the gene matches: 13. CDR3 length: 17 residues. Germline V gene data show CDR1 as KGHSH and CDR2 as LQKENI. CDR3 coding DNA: TGTGCCAGCTCACCTCCGCGGGCAGGGGGCATTCGAGAGACCCAGTACTTC. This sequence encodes CASSPPRAGGIRETQYF.

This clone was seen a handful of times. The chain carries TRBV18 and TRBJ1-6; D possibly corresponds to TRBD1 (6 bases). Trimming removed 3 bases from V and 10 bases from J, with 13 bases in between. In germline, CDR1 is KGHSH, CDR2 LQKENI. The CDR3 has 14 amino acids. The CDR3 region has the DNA TGTGCCAGCTCACCCGACACAGGGTACTCACCCCTCCACTTT. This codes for CASSPDTGYSPLHF.

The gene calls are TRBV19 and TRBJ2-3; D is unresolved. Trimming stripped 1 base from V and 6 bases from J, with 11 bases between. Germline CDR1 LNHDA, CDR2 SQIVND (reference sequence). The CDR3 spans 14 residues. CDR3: CASSIARPHDTQYF. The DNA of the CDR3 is TGTGCCAGTAGTATAGCCAGGCCCCACGATACGCAGTATTTT.

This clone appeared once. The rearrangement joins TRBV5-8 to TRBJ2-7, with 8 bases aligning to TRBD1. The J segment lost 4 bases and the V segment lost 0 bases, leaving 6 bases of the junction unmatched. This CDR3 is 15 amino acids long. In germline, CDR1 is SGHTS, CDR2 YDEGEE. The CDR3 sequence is CASSLGQGLMYEQYF. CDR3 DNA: TGTGCCAGCAGCTTGGGACAGGGGTTGATGTACGAGCAGTACTTC. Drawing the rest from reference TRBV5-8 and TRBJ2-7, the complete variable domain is EAGVTQSPTHLIKTRGQQATLRCSPISGHTSVYWYQQALGLGLQFLLWYDEGEERNRGNFPPRFSGRQFPNYSSELNVNALELEDSALYLCASSLGQGLMYEQYFGPGTRLTVT.

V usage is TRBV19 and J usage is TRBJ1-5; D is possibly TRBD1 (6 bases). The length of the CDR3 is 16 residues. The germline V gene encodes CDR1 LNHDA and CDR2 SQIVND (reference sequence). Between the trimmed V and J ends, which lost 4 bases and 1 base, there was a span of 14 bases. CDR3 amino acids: CASSKQGLGSNQPQHF. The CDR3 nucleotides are TGTGCCAGTAGTAAACAGGGACTAGGGAGCAATCAGCCCCAGCATTTT.